The clone carrying this T cell receptor beta chain has more than one count but fewer than ten. Its antigen is currently unknown. PCR amplification relied on 60 Vbeta primers (plus 13 Jbeta primers). This table comes from immunoSEQ multiplex PCR, and its TCRdb copy is limited to in-frame clones, with some not included. The table lists around 160,000 clones, over 75% of them singletons. V was clipped by 0 bases and J by 4 bases, with 13 bases between them. Germline V gene sequence: CDR1 SGDLS, CDR2 YYNGEE. This CDR3 has 15 residues. These data belong to a study of cytomegalovirus exposure and HLA in healthy donors. Notes on the study in general: Cytomegalovirus status, reportedly, was diagnosed with high specificity and sensitivity by the classifier. The authors judged a highly shared variant cluster likely a sequencing artifact. In a later analysis, specific HLA alleles were associated with about 18,000 TCR beta sequences at a 0.05 false discovery rate.

The chain combines TRBV9 with TRBJ1-1; D may be TRBD1 (5 bases). This clonotype originated in a man between 50 and 59 years old in good health and CMV-seropositive. Specimen: PBMCs. The CDR3, as DNA: TGTGCCAGCAGCGTAGGAGGGGCGGGGGGCACTGAAGCTTTCTTT. Translation gives CASSVGGAGGTEAFF.